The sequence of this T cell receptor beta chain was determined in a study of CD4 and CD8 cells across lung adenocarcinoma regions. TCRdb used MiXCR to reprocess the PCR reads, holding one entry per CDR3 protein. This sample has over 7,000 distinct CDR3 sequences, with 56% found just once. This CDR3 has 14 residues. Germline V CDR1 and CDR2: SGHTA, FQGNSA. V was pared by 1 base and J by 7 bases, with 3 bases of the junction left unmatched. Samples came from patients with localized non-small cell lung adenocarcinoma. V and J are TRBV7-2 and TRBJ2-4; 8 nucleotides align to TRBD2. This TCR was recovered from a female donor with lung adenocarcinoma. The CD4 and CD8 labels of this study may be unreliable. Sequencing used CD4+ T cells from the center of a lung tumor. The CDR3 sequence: CASSLGGGNNIQYF. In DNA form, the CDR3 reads TGTGCCAGCAGCTTAGGCGGGGGGAACAACATTCAGTACTTC.